A single sample is the source of the 21 T cell receptor beta chains below, sequenced in a study of shared clonotypes between healthy human individuals. Produced via immunoSEQ multiplex PCR; TCRdb's table is partial and in-frame only. The sample gives about 480,000 clones, around 79% of which show up once; approximately 13% is in the top ten. Sequencing used PBMCs. These receptors were collected from a woman between 40 and 50 years old in good health. Some clones in this sample may be carry-over from other donors' samples.

This clone was observed a handful of times. CDR3 nucleotide sequence: TGTGCCTGGAACGCGAACACTGAAGCTTTCTTT. Translated: CAWNANTEAFF. The chain combines TRBV30 with TRBJ1-1; D ambiguous. Germline-derived CDR1 and CDR2 are GTSNPN and SVGIG (reference sequence). Trimming cost V 4 bases and J 1 base, with 4 bases left between them. This CDR3 contains 11 residues.

In the case of this clone: A far larger clone is one base from this, pointing to a likely read error. The rearrangement joins TRBV6-5 to TRBJ1-5, with 7 bases lining up with TRBD1. The DNA end favors TRBJ2-3, so the J call may be wrong. The CDR3 sequence is 15 residues long. The germline CDR1 and CDR2 sequences are MNHEY and SVGAGI. CDR3 DNA sequence: TGTGCCAGCAGCCTAGGACAGGTCGGCAATCAGCCCCAGTATTTT. Encoded protein: CASSLGQVGNQPQYF.

The chain is built from TRBV29-1 and TRBJ2-2; 9 positions agree with TRBD1. This CDR3 region has 15 residues. Germline lookup yields CDR1 SQVTM and CDR2 ANQGSEA. Trimming at V came to 7 bases and at J to 4 bases, leaving 10 bases not matched to a gene. Here the CDR3 reads CSASPQGAVTGELFF. The DNA of the CDR3 is TGCAGCGCATCCCCACAGGGGGCGGTCACCGGGGAGCTGTTTTTT.

The chain employs TRBV27 and TRBJ2-5; TRBD1 agrees at 11 bases. The CDR3 loop spans 17 amino acids. V lost 6 bases and J lost 3; bases outside the gene matches: 12. Per germline, CDR1 MNHEY and CDR2 SMNVEV (reference sequence). The chain's CDR3 is CASSITGTGGWEETQYF. Written as DNA, the CDR3 is TGTGCCAGCAGCATAACCGGGACAGGGGGGTGGGAAGAGACCCAGTACTTC.

The chain joins TRBV27 to TRBJ2-1; 10 bases align to TRBD2. V shed 7 bases and J 9 bases; nucleotides not matched to a gene: 15. This CDR3 spans 16 amino acids. Looked up from germline, CDR1 is MNHEY and CDR2 is SMNVEV (reference sequence). Written as DNA, the CDR3 is TGTGCCAGCACTCAAATGGCGGTAGCGGGAGGTAGTGAGCAGTTCTTC. It encodes CASTQMAVAGGSEQFF.

The chain is built from TRBV5-6 and TRBJ1-1; D not certain. V lost 4 bases and J lost 1, with 5 bases in between. The germline CDR1 and CDR2 sequences are SGHDT and YYEEEE. The CDR3 contains 12 residues. This CDR3 reads CASSLWNTEAFF. As DNA, the CDR3 is TGTGCCAGCAGCCTGTGGAACACTGAAGCTTTCTTT.

The chain carries TRBV5-1 and TRBJ2-2, with D possibly being TRBD1 or TRBD2 (5 bases each). Trimming cost V 3 bases and J 2 bases, with 11 bases left between them. The CDR3 sequence is 15 residues long. Germline V gene data show CDR1 as SGHRS and CDR2 as YFSETQ. This CDR3 reads CASSSGRINTGELFF. DNA of the CDR3: TGCGCCAGCAGCTCGGGACGGATCAACACCGGGGAGCTGTTTTTT. Supplemented by reference TRBV5-1 and TRBJ2-2, the full variable domain reads KAGVTQTPRYLIKTRGQQVTLSCSPISGHRSVSWYQQTPGQGLQFLFEYFSETQRNKGNFPGRFSGRQFSNSRSEMNVSTLELGDSALYLCASSSGRINTGELFFGEGSRLTVL.

V and J are TRBV7-8 and TRBJ1-2; D is possibly TRBD1 (5 bases). Between the trimmed V and J ends, which lost 5 bases and 5 bases, there was a span of 12 bases. The CDR3 has 13 residues. Germline V lookup: CDR1 SGHVS, CDR2 FQNEAQ. CDR3 sequence: CASSATELYGYTF. DNA of the CDR3: TGTGCCAGCAGCGCGACAGAGTTATATGGCTACACCTTC. Using reference TRBV7-8 and TRBJ1-2 for the parts outside the CDR3, the full variable domain is GAGVSQSPRYKVAKRGQDVALRCDPISGHVSLFWYQQALGQGPEFLTYFQNEAQLDKSGLPSDRFFAERPEGSVSTLKIQRTQQEDSAVYLCASSATELYGYTFGSGTRLTVV.

The chain uses TRBV4-2 and TRBJ2-7, with 10 bases that match TRBD2. V shed 0 bases, J shed 1 base, and the junction held 3 bases outside the gene matches. Germline V gene sequence: CDR1 LGHNA, CDR2 YNFKEQ. The CDR3 has 16 residues. CDR3 DNA: TGTGCCAGCAGCCAAGATGTACTAGCGGGGTCCTACGAGCAGTACTTC. It specifies CASSQDVLAGSYEQYF.

This clone was counted once. This rearrangement joins TRBV6-1 to TRBJ1-2, with 7 bases identical to TRBD1. Germline CDR1 reads MNHNS; CDR2 reads SASEGT. Unmatched junction bases numbered 3, after V lost 6 bases and J lost 8 bases. This CDR3 spans 11 amino acids. This chain's CDR3 is CASRQGLGYTF. CDR3 DNA: TGTGCCAGCAGACAGGGGCTGGGCTACACCTTC.

This rearrangement joins TRBV7-6 to TRBJ1-4, with D unclear. V lost 5 bases to trimming and J lost 3 bases, with 10 bases between them. The CDR3 extends over 14 amino acids. The V gene's germline CDR1 is SGHVS and CDR2 FNYEAQ. CDR3 region: CASSVQWSNEKLFF. The CDR3 DNA sequence: TGTGCCAGCAGCGTACAGTGGTCTAATGAAAAACTGTTTTTT. Variable domain in full (rest from reference TRBV7-6 and TRBJ1-4): GAGVSQSPRYKVTKRGQDVALRCDPISGHVSLYWYRQALGQGPEFLTYFNYEAQQDKSGLPNDRFSAERPEGSISTLTIQRTEQRDSAMYRCASSVQWSNEKLFFGSGTQLSVL.

The chain couples TRBV9 to TRBJ2-1; the match to TRBD1 covers 7 bases. This CDR3 has 14 residues. The trim removed 4 bases at V and 1 base at J, leaving 2 bases unmatched. The V gene's germline CDR1 is SGDLS and CDR2 YYNGEE. The CDR3 here is CASSPGGSYNEQFF. Here the CDR3 DNA reads TGTGCCAGCAGCCCAGGGGGATCCTACAATGAGCAGTTCTTC.

J is TRBJ2-5 and V is TRBV19, with D perhaps being TRBD1 or TRBD2 (5 bases each). The CDR3 consists of 13 residues. Germline V gene lookup returns CDR1 LNHDA and CDR2 SQIVND (reference sequence). V shed 10 bases and J shed 3 bases, with 15 bases lying between them. The CDR3 region is CATAREGKETQYF. DNA of the CDR3: TGTGCCACCGCCCGAGAGGGGAAAGAGACCCAGTACTTC.

The chain has TRBV30 and TRBJ1-2; D remains ambiguous. The CDR3 runs 11 residues. Trimming removed 7 bases from V and 5 bases from J, with 11 bases in between. The V gene's germline CDR1 is GTSNPN and CDR2 SVGIG (reference sequence). Here the CDR3 reads CASEVTYGYTF. Here the CDR3 DNA reads TGTGCCTCGGAGGTTACTTATGGCTACACCTTC.

V gene TRBV28 combines with J gene TRBJ1-6, with D hard to call. Trimming stripped 3 bases from V and 8 bases from J, with 5 bases between. The CDR3 contains 12 residues. Germline CDR1 is MDHEN and CDR2 is SYDVKM. In nucleotides, the CDR3 is TGTGCCAGCAGTTTCGGTTATTCACCCCTCCACTTT. Translated, it gives CASSFGYSPLHF.

V is TRBV10-3 and J is TRBJ2-1, with 9 bases matching TRBD2. This CDR3 comprises 17 residues. The germline V gene has CDR1 ENHRY and CDR2 SYGVKD. V lost 2 bases to trimming and J lost 0 bases; unmatched junction nucleotides: 5. CDR3 DNA sequence: TGTGCCATCAGTGAGGTAGCGGGAGTCTCCTCCTACAATGAGCAGTTCTTC. It encodes CAISEVAGVSSYNEQFF.

The V call is TRBV29-1, the J call TRBJ2-1; TRBD1 matches 9 bases. CDR3 length: 14 residues. V was clipped by 3 bases and J by 1 base; unmatched bases: 1. Germline V gives CDR1 SQVTM, CDR2 ANQGSEA. DNA of the CDR3: TGCAGCGTTGACGGGACAGGGTCCTACAATGAGCAGTTCTTC. Translation gives CSVDGTGSYNEQFF.

The V call is TRBV4-3, the J call TRBJ2-7; 11 bases map to TRBD2. Germline CDR1 LGHNA, CDR2 YSLEER. The trim removed 4 bases at V and 3 bases at J, leaving 2 bases unmatched. The CDR3 contains 14 residues. The CDR3 nucleotides are TGCGCCAGCAGCCCCGGGACTAGCGGCTACGAGCAGTACTTC. This gives the protein CASSPGTSGYEQYF.

The chain has TRBV18 and TRBJ2-7; 12 nucleotides match TRBD2. Germline assignment: CDR1 KGHSH and CDR2 LQKENI. CDR3 size: 14 residues. V gave up 6 bases and J gave up 2 bases; unmatched junction bases: 2. In nucleotides, the CDR3 is TGTGCCAGCTCTCCTAGCGGGAGGGCCTACGAGCAGTACTTC. It codes for CASSPSGRAYEQYF.

CDR3 DNA sequence: TGTGCCAGCAGCTTGAGCCTCCAAGTTCGCGAGCAGTACTTC. This encodes CASSLSLQVREQYF. The chain has TRBV7-6 and TRBJ2-7; no definite D call. Per germline, CDR1 SGHVS and CDR2 FNYEAQ. The ends were cut back, 3 bases at V and 6 bases at J, with 15 bases in the middle. CDR3 length: 14 residues.

The sample holds a few counts of this clone. The V call is TRBV4-2, the J call TRBJ1-2; D gene uncertain. Per germline, CDR1 LGHNA and CDR2 YNFKEQ. V dropped 3 bases and J dropped 8 bases, with 7 bases sitting between them. The CDR3 has 11 amino acids. The CDR3 DNA is TGTGCCAGCAGCCACGCATGGGGCTACACCTTC. Its translation is CASSHAWGYTF.